The 19 T cell receptor beta chains below come from one sample, sequenced in a study of blood T cell repertoires in COVID-19. Clones were sequenced by immunoSEQ multiplex PCR, and TCRdb holds only the in-frame ones, with some missing. The repertoire holds 200,000 to 250,000 clones, with around 91% as singletons. The material sequenced was PBMCs or T cells enriched from blood (not recorded which). Receptors originate from a man aged 25 to 45 who had been exposed to COVID-19.

This chain links TRBV7-2 with TRBJ1-1; D might be TRBD1 (5 bases). The germline V gene has CDR1 SGHTA and CDR2 FQGNSA. Trimming shortened V by 4 bases and J by 6 bases, and 18 bases separated the two germline ends. This CDR3 has 15 amino acids. The DNA of the CDR3 is TGTGCCAGCAGCTCCACAGGTGCGGCAGGATCTGAAGCTTTCTTT. Protein: CASSSTGAAGSEAFF. The full variable domain, completed using reference TRBV7-2 and TRBJ1-1, is GAGVSQSPSNKVTEKGKDVELRCDPISGHTALYWYRQSLGQGLEFLIYFQGNSAPDKSGLPSDRFSAERTGGSVSTLTIQRTQQEDSAVYLCASSSTGAAGSEAFFGQGTRLTVV.

The V and J genes are TRBV19 and TRBJ2-7, with 7 bases identical to TRBD1. V lost 5 bases and J lost 3; bases outside the gene matches: 4. This CDR3 contains 13 residues. Germline V CDR1 and CDR2: LNHDA, SQIVND (reference sequence). The CDR3 region has the DNA TGTGCCAGTAGTCCAACAGGGGTCTACGAGCAGTACTTC. It yields the protein CASSPTGVYEQYF.

The J gene is TRBJ1-2, the V gene TRBV4-1, with 8 bases identical to TRBD1. Unmatched junction bases numbered 12, after V lost 0 bases and J lost 6 bases. The germline V gene encodes CDR1 MGHRA and CDR2 YSYEKL. There are 17 residues in the CDR3. Here the CDR3 DNA reads TGCGCCAGCAGCCAAGAGATAGGGACAGGTTTTGTCCATGGCTACACCTTC. Translated: CASSQEIGTGFVHGYTF.

This clone has just one count. The rearrangement links TRBV5-4 to TRBJ1-6; D perhaps matches TRBD1 (5 bases). CDR1 is SGHNT and CDR2 is YYREEE in the germline V gene (reference sequence). This CDR3 has 16 residues. The V end lost 0 bases, the J end lost 8 bases, and 15 bases lay between the germline ends. The CDR3 DNA follows: TGTGCCAGCAGCTTGGCCTTTAGGGGTTTGGATTCACCCCTCCACTTT. It specifies CASSLAFRGLDSPLHF.

The chain has TRBV3-1 (or the pseudogene TRBV3-2) and TRBJ1-2, with D possibly being TRBD1 (6 bases). The CDR3 has 16 residues. CDR1 is LGHDT and CDR2 is YNNKEL in the germline V gene (reference sequence). Trimming took off 0 bases at V and 4 bases at J, with 15 bases between the two ends. The CDR3 spells CASSQDLAGAAYGYTF. In DNA form, the CDR3 reads TGTGCCAGCAGCCAAGATCTGGCGGGGGCGGCCTATGGCTACACCTTC.

The chain uses TRBV18 and TRBJ2-7, with TRBD1 as a possible D gene (6 bases). The CDR3 loop spans 14 amino acids. Trimming cost V 6 bases and J 2 bases, with 14 bases left between them. The V gene's germline CDR1 is KGHSH and CDR2 LQKENI. CDR3 loop: CASSPLRGTYEQYF. The CDR3 DNA is TGTGCCAGCTCCCCTCTGAGGGGGACCTACGAGCAGTACTTC.

The rearrangement links TRBV27 to TRBJ2-7; no firm D call. Germline lookup yields CDR1 MNHEY and CDR2 SMNVEV (reference sequence). Trimming removed 4 bases from V and 0 bases from J, with 7 bases in between. The CDR3 runs to 13 residues. In nucleotides, the CDR3 is TGTGCCAGCAGTTCCCTCAGCTCCTACGAGCAGTACTTC. Amino acid sequence: CASSSLSSYEQYF.

The chain couples TRBV5-4 to TRBJ2-2; 8 bases align to TRBD1. Per germline, CDR1 SGHNT and CDR2 YYREEE (reference sequence). The V and J ends lost 4 bases and 4 bases, in that order; junction bases with no gene match: 9. This CDR3 spans 16 amino acids. CDR3 region: CASSPPRTGTTGELFF. CDR3 DNA sequence: TGTGCCAGCAGCCCCCCCCGGACAGGGACCACCGGGGAGCTGTTTTTT.

The chain links TRBV2 to TRBJ1-2; D remains ambiguous. CDR3 size: 13 residues. V shed 6 bases and J shed 11 bases, with 19 bases lying between them. CDR1 is SNHLY and CDR2 is FYNNEI in the germline V gene. CDR3 in amino acids: CASSDYGLSHYTF. For the CDR3, the DNA is TGTGCCAGCAGCGATTACGGTCTGTCGCATTACACCTTC.

The chain has TRBV9 and TRBJ1-4, with D hard to call. V was pared by 4 bases and J by 0 bases, with 7 bases between. Germline V gene data show CDR1 as SGDLS and CDR2 as YYNGEE. The CDR3 covers 14 residues. The CDR3 DNA reads as TGTGCCAGCAGCATATCTGCAACTAATGAAAAACTGTTTTTT. Amino acid sequence: CASSISATNEKLFF.

This clone appeared once. The chain carries TRBV5-1 and TRBJ2-3, with 8 bases fitting TRBD1. The germline V gene encodes CDR1 SGHRS and CDR2 YFSETQ. This CDR3 is 15 amino acids long. V was pared by 0 bases and J by 7 bases, with 7 bases of the junction left unmatched. The CDR3 sequence is CASSLEAGGRNTQYF. The DNA for the CDR3 is TGCGCCAGCAGCTTGGAGGCAGGGGGCAGGAATACGCAGTATTTT.

The gene calls are TRBV5-4 and TRBJ1-2; 9 bases are shared with TRBD1. Germline CDR1 and CDR2: SGHNT and YYREEE (reference sequence). This CDR3 spans 15 amino acids. V was clipped by 2 bases and J by 7 bases; unmatched bases: 9. The CDR3 here is CASSLPTGGLRGYTF. CDR3 bases: TGTGCCAGCAGCTTACCGACAGGGGGGCTTCGTGGCTACACCTTC.

The chain carries TRBV19 and TRBJ1-1; no definite D call. V was trimmed by 9 bases and J by 0 bases, leaving 8 bases between them. The CDR3 totals 12 residues. CDR1 is LNHDA and CDR2 is SQIVND in the germline V gene (reference sequence). CDR3 DNA sequence: TGTGCCAGCAATACTATGAACACTGAAGCTTTCTTT. It specifies CASNTMNTEAFF.

The chain carries TRBV2 and TRBJ1-3, with D possibly matching TRBD1 (5 bases). The ends were cut back, 9 bases at V and 7 bases at J, with 7 bases in the middle. The CDR3 contains 10 residues. Germline CDR1 SNHLY, CDR2 FYNNEI. CDR3 residues: CARGGNTIYF. In nucleotides, the CDR3 is TGTGCCAGGGGGGGGAACACCATATATTTT.

This chain links TRBV6-5 with TRBJ1-5; D gene ambiguous. The CDR3 consists of 13 residues. V shed 6 bases and J shed 6 bases, with 12 bases lying between them. CDR1 is MNHEY, CDR2 SVGAGI, per germline. This CDR3 is CASSAALSQPQHF. The DNA of the CDR3 is TGTGCCAGCAGCGCCGCTTTGAGTCAGCCCCAGCATTTT.

The count of this clone is one. J is TRBJ1-4 and V is TRBV3-1 (or the pseudogene TRBV3-2); 11 nucleotides align to TRBD1. The CDR3 runs 17 residues. The germline CDR1 and CDR2 sequences are LGHDT and YNNKEL (reference sequence). V dropped 4 bases and J dropped 1; count of bases not matched to a gene: 5. CDR3: CASSPRTGGVTNEKLFF. Here the CDR3 DNA reads TGTGCCAGCAGCCCAAGGACAGGGGGCGTAACTAATGAAAAACTGTTTTTT.

The chain employs TRBV3-1 (or the pseudogene TRBV3-2) and TRBJ1-1; no reliable D call. In germline, CDR1 is LGHDT, CDR2 YNNKEL (reference sequence). Trimming left V 1 base short and J 6 bases short, with 9 bases between. The CDR3 totals 13 residues. Written as DNA, the CDR3 is TGTGCCAGCAGCCAAGTCGGTTTGTCTGAAGCTTTCTTT. Amino acid sequence: CASSQVGLSEAFF.

CDR3 DNA: TGTGCCAGTAGTATCGGGACAGCCCGGGAGACCCAGTACTTC. Translated, it gives CASSIGTARETQYF. The rearrangement uses TRBV19 and TRBJ2-5; TRBD1 matches at 7 bases. This CDR3 has 14 residues. Germline V gene lookup returns CDR1 LNHDA and CDR2 SQIVND (reference sequence). V lost 3 bases and J lost 5; bases outside the gene matches: 6.

This CDR3 reads CASSVRAGGYNEQFF. DNA of the CDR3: TGTGCCAGCAGTGTGCGAGCGGGGGGATACAATGAGCAGTTCTTC. V and J are TRBV2 and TRBJ2-1; 9 nucleotides agree with TRBD2. From germline, CDR1 is SNHLY and CDR2 FYNNEI. Trimming at V came to 4 bases and at J to 4 bases, leaving 5 bases not matched to a gene. CDR3 length equals 15 residues.